Shown below are 23 T cell receptor beta chains from a single sample sequenced in a study. A single record per CDR3 protein comes from TCRdb applying MiXCR to the 5' RACE reads. The sample has about 41,000 distinct CDR3 sequences; over 25% are singletons. Material for sequencing was memory CD4+ T cells sorted from a lymph node. Documented subset: memory CD4+ T cells, CD4+CD45RO+CD25-. The source of these receptors is a female donor with breast cancer.

This clonotype was picked up a small number of times. The V gene is TRBV20-1, the J gene TRBJ1-3; D might be TRBD1 (5 bases). CDR1 is DFQATT, CDR2 SNEGSKA, per germline (reference sequence). The V end lost 3 bases, the J end lost 4 bases, and 25 bases lay between the germline ends. This CDR3 contains 18 residues. CDR3 nucleotide sequence: TGCAGTGCTAGTCCGACGCGGATCTCCGAGGGGCGCGGAAACACCATATATTTT. This encodes CSASPTRISEGRGNTIYF.

This clonotype was observed a handful of times. This sequence joins TRBV12-3 or TRBV12-4 and TRBJ2-5; D is possibly TRBD1 (7 bases). The CDR3 runs to 17 residues. Trimming removed 6 bases at V and 4 bases at J, with 24 bases between. Written as DNA, the CDR3 is TGTGCCAGCAGGAGTATGCGGGGACAGAGCCGAGTAGAGACCCAGTACTTC. It codes for CASRSMRGQSRVETQYF.

This clonotype was recorded many times. The rearrangement joins TRBV27 to TRBJ2-1; the D is unclear. The V gene's germline CDR1 is MNHEY and CDR2 SMNVEV (reference sequence). The V end lost 7 bases, the J end lost 1 base, and 8 bases lay between the germline ends. This CDR3 region has 13 residues. CDR3 residues: CASKAASYNEQFF. The CDR3 coding sequence is TGTGCCAGCAAGGCGGCATCCTACAATGAGCAGTTCTTC.

There are a few counts of this clonotype. The chain uses TRBV20-1 and TRBJ2-5; possibly TRBD1 for D (5 bases). The CDR3 sequence is 16 residues long. Trimming stripped 5 bases from V and 4 bases from J, with 23 bases between. Germline lookup yields CDR1 DFQATT and CDR2 SNEGSKA (reference sequence). The CDR3 sequence: CSAQSWTRGTGETQYF. The CDR3 bases are TGCAGTGCTCAAAGCTGGACAAGGGGAACCGGAGAGACCCAGTACTTC.

This clonotype appeared a few times. V usage is TRBV7-9 and J usage is TRBJ2-5; possible D gene TRBD2, 6 bases. V lost 3 bases, J lost 2 bases, and 10 bases lay in between. Germline CDR1 is SEHNR and CDR2 is FQNEAQ (reference sequence). The CDR3 is 14 amino acids. The CDR3 sequence: CASSFNSGQETQYF. The CDR3 nucleotides are TGTGCCAGCAGCTTTAATAGCGGACAAGAGACCCAGTACTTC.

A note on this clonotype: It is likely a read error, because the conserved phenylalanine at the end of the CDR3 is missing. The CDR3 sequence: CASSSGYGYTS. Written as DNA, the CDR3 is TGTGCCAGCAGTTCAGGGTATGGCTACACCTCC. The chain joins TRBV27 to TRBJ1-2; TRBD1 might be the D (5 bases). The CDR3 length is 11 residues. CDR1 MNHEY and CDR2 SMNVEV come from the germline V gene (reference sequence). V was clipped by 4 bases and J by 5 bases, with 5 bases between them.

This chain links TRBV20-1 with TRBJ1-4; possible D gene TRBD1, 6 bases. The CDR3 is made up of 14 amino acids. CDR1 and CDR2 (germline): DFQATT, SNEGSKA (reference sequence). With 3 bases removed from V and 8 bases from J, the gap between germline ends came to 16 bases. In DNA, the CDR3 is TGCAGTGCTAGGCCTAGGGGGAGCGCCGAAAAACTGTTTTTT. It yields the protein CSARPRGSAEKLFF.

The V gene is TRBV12-3 or TRBV12-4, the J gene TRBJ2-1; 8 bases map to TRBD1. V gave up 5 bases and J gave up 3 bases; unmatched junction bases: 6. This CDR3 is built from 15 residues. The chain's CDR3 is CASSRTGSGYNEQFF. The CDR3 nucleotides are TGTGCCAGCAGTAGGACAGGGTCCGGCTACAATGAGCAGTTCTTC.

The chain is built from TRBV20-1 and TRBJ1-2, with TRBD1 matching over 10 bases. Germline V CDR1 and CDR2: DFQATT, SNEGSKA (reference sequence). The trim removed 6 bases at V and 4 bases at J, leaving 8 bases unmatched. The CDR3 length is 14 residues. CDR3 residues: CSADSGQGIYGYTF. CDR3 DNA: TGCAGTGCCGACTCGGGACAGGGGATCTATGGCTACACCTTC.

This clonotype was found a few times. This chain uses TRBV5-1 with TRBJ2-7; D may be TRBD1 (5 bases). V was cut by 0 bases and J by 3 bases, with 10 bases left in between. CDR3 size: 14 residues. Per the germline V gene, CDR1 is SGHRS and CDR2 is YFSETQ. CDR3 sequence (DNA): TGCGCCAGCAGCTTGGGGAACAGGCTCTACGAGCAGTACTTC. It specifies CASSLGNRLYEQYF.

V gene TRBV20-1 combines with J gene TRBJ2-5; a weak D match, TRBD1 (6 bases). CDR1 is DFQATT and CDR2 is SNEGSKA in the germline V gene (reference sequence). Trimming removed 3 bases from V and 4 bases from J, with 18 bases in between. This CDR3 has 15 amino acids. The CDR3 nucleotides are TGCAGTGCTAGGCTCACCACAGGGATTGGAGAGACCCAGTACTTC. It encodes CSARLTTGIGETQYF.

The table lists this clonotype with a few counts. V gene TRBV2 combines with J gene TRBJ1-2; no firm D call. The CDR3 extends over 12 amino acids. Germline assignment: CDR1 SNHLY and CDR2 FYNNEI. Trimming stripped 7 bases from V and 6 bases from J, with 12 bases between. CDR3 nucleotide sequence: TGTGCCAGCACTCCAGGAAGCGATGGCTACACCTTC. Translation: CASTPGSDGYTF.

This clonotype was counted only a few times. This chain joins TRBV6-6 and TRBJ2-3, with no clear D. This CDR3 comprises 15 residues. Germline V CDR1 and CDR2: MNHNY, SVGAGI (reference sequence). The germline V and J ends were trimmed by 6 bases and 0 bases, with 13 bases remaining between them. The CDR3 here is CASSKGGLSTDTQYF. CDR3 DNA: TGTGCCAGCAGCAAGGGCGGTCTGAGCACAGATACGCAGTATTTT.

The chain has TRBV15 and TRBJ1-4, with D uncertain. The germline gives CDR1 LNHNV, CDR2 YYDKDF (reference sequence). The CDR3 covers 16 residues. V lost 0 bases to trimming and J lost 8 bases, with 16 bases between them. CDR3: CATSRDPRNLGEKLFF. The CDR3 DNA sequence: TGTGCCACCAGCAGAGATCCCAGGAATTTAGGGGAAAAACTGTTTTTT.

This clonotype was observed a few times. The chain recombines TRBV7-9 with TRBJ2-5; no clear D. The ends were cut back, 2 bases at V and 1 base at J, with 8 bases in the middle. The CDR3 is 14 amino acids. The germline gives CDR1 SEHNR, CDR2 FQNEAQ (reference sequence). CDR3 in amino acids: CASSLFATQETQYF. The CDR3, as DNA: TGTGCCAGCAGCTTATTTGCCACCCAAGAGACCCAGTACTTC. Full variable domain (rest looked up from reference TRBV7-9 and TRBJ2-5): DTGVSQNPRHKITKRGQNVTFRCDPISEHNRLYWYRQTLGQGPEFLTYFQNEAQLEKSRLLSDRFSAERPKGSFSTLEIQRTEQGDSAMYLCASSLFATQETQYFGPGTRLLVL.

This clonotype was detected only a few times. The rearrangement joins TRBV9 to TRBJ2-6; D unclear. Trimming left V 4 bases short and J 4 bases short, with 12 bases between. CDR1 and CDR2 from the germline V gene are SGDLS and YYNGEE. The CDR3 runs 15 residues. The CDR3 coding sequence is TGTGCCAGCAGCCCACCCGCCTCCGGGGCCAACGTCCTGACTTTC. It yields the protein CASSPPASGANVLTF.

On this clonotype: A single base separates this from a much larger clone, so it may be a read error. The rearrangement links TRBV4-1 to TRBJ2-1, with 7 nucleotides matching TRBD1. The germline V gene encodes CDR1 MGHRA and CDR2 YSYEKL. This CDR3 has 16 amino acids. The CDR3 reads CASGQGGSVTYNEQFF. In nucleotides, the CDR3 is TGCGCCAGCGGCCAAGGGGGCTCAGTCACCTACAATGAGCAGTTCTTC.

The chain employs TRBV10-3 and TRBJ2-6; D is perhaps TRBD1 (6 bases). Germline lookup yields CDR1 ENHRY and CDR2 SYGVKD. V lost 3 bases to trimming and J lost 2 bases, with 8 bases between them. The CDR3 spans 15 residues. The CDR3 DNA follows: TGTGCCATCAGTGATACAGGGACTGGGGCCAACGTCCTGACTTTC. It is translated as CAISDTGTGANVLTF.

V and J are TRBV9 and TRBJ2-2, with 8 bases identical to TRBD2. The CDR3 extends over 16 amino acids. V was pared by 2 bases and J by 1 base, with 4 bases of the junction left unmatched. CDR1 is SGDLS and CDR2 is YYNGEE in the germline V gene. Here the CDR3 DNA reads TGTGCCAGCAGCGTTGAAGCGGGGGTGAACACCGGGGAGCTGTTTTTT. Amino acids: CASSVEAGVNTGELFF. Based on the CDR3 plus reference TRBV9 and TRBJ2-2, the full variable domain is DSGVTQTPKHLITATGQRVTLRCSPRSGDLSVYWYQQSLDQGLQFLIQYYNGEERAKGNILERFSAQQFPDLHSELNLSSLELGDSALYFCASSVEAGVNTGELFFGEGSRLTVL.

The V and J genes are TRBV24-1 and TRBJ2-7, with TRBD2 matching over 13 bases. The V gene's germline CDR1 is KGHDR and CDR2 SFDVKD. Losses at the gene ends were 9 bases for V and 2 bases for J; bases not matched to a gene: 9. The CDR3 spans 16 residues. CDR3 sequence: CATGGTGTSGTYEQYF. In nucleotides, the CDR3 is TGTGCCACCGGTGGTACCGGGACTAGCGGGACCTACGAGCAGTACTTC.

This clonotype turned up a few times. CDR3 amino acids: CASSPYTLRAGYGYTF. As DNA, the CDR3 is TGTGCCAGCAGCCCCTACACCTTGAGAGCGGGCTATGGCTACACCTTC. This sequence joins TRBV7-3 and TRBJ1-2; no reliable D call. The CDR3 contains 16 residues. The germline V gene encodes CDR1 SGHTA and CDR2 FQGTGA. V was clipped by 5 bases and J by 4 bases, with 20 bases between them.

The chain couples TRBV5-6 to TRBJ2-2; D is unresolved. This CDR3 contains 18 residues. Trimming removed 3 bases at V and 0 bases at J, with 18 bases between. Germline values: CDR1 SGHDT, CDR2 YYEEEE. DNA of the CDR3: TGTGCCAGCAGCTCCGGTCCTACGGGTCTTCCGAACACCGGGGAGCTGTTTTTT. Protein sequence: CASSSGPTGLPNTGELFF.

Only a few counts were recorded for this clonotype. This chain joins TRBV20-1 and TRBJ2-7, with a weak D call TRBD2 (6 bases). V was clipped by 6 bases and J by 6 bases, with 12 bases between them. The CDR3 loop spans 11 amino acids. Germline CDR1 reads DFQATT; CDR2 reads SNEGSKA (reference sequence). CDR3 sequence: CSARRGGEQYF. The CDR3 DNA sequence: TGCAGTGCCCGGAGGGGAGGCGAGCAGTACTTC.